These 20 T cell receptor beta chains share one sample of origin, sequenced in a study of cytomegalovirus exposure and HLA in healthy donors (dated by TCRdb to about 2017). Library preparation employed the immunoSEQ multiplex PCR assay. For the multiplex PCR, a mixture combining 60 forward primers for TCR Vbeta segments and 13 reverse primers for TCR Jbeta segments was used. The immuneACCESS repertoire file appears here via TCRdb, limited to in-frame rearrangements. These files lack a portion of the clones; in checked studies, under half of the deficit traces to unresolved V genes, and the cause of the others is not known. The sample table holds about 110,000 clones, of which about two thirds were seen once. 2.5% to 3% of the sample lies in the top ten. Sequences were obtained from PBMCs. The receptors shown here come from a female donor in good health and CMV-seronegative.

The rearrangement links TRBV9 to TRBJ2-3; 8 positions agree with TRBD2. V was pared by 0 bases and J by 2 bases, with 5 bases of the junction left unmatched. Germline assignment: CDR1 SGDLS and CDR2 YYNGEE. The CDR3 loop spans 16 amino acids. The DNA of the CDR3 is TGTGCCAGCAGCGTAGCGGCGGGAGGCTACACAGATACGCAGTATTTT. This sequence encodes CASSVAAGGYTDTQYF.

This clone was seen a single time. The gene calls are TRBV10-3 and TRBJ2-1, with 7 bases matching TRBD1. The CDR3 is 16 residues long. With 1 base clipped from V and 0 bases from J, the junction kept 3 bases outside the gene matches. Germline CDR1 reads ENHRY; CDR2 reads SYGVKD. CDR3 bases: TGTGCCATCAGTGAGTGGGACAGTAGCTCCTACAATGAGCAGTTCTTC. Its protein is CAISEWDSSSYNEQFF.

The V call is TRBV28, the J call TRBJ1-1; D possibly corresponds to TRBD1 (5 bases). The V end lost 8 bases, the J end lost 5 bases, and 15 bases lay between the germline ends. The germline V gene has CDR1 MDHEN and CDR2 SYDVKM. The CDR3 spans 13 residues. Here the CDR3 reads CASVGGSKTEAFF. The CDR3 DNA sequence: TGTGCCAGCGTGGGGGGATCGAAAACTGAAGCTTTCTTT.

The chain links TRBV5-1 to TRBJ2-2; 12 nucleotides align to TRBD2. Germline CDR1 is SGHRS and CDR2 is YFSETQ. V trimming: 4 bases; J trimming: 4 bases; junction bases outside the gene matches: 5. The CDR3 runs 16 residues. This CDR3 reads CASSPRLAGATGELFF. CDR3 in DNA: TGCGCCAGCAGCCCCCGACTAGCGGGAGCCACCGGGGAGCTGTTTTTT.

The V and J genes are TRBV4-3 and TRBJ2-5, with a weak D call TRBD1 (7 bases). The CDR3 consists of 15 residues. Trimming took off 0 bases at V and 5 bases at J, with 13 bases between the two ends. CDR1 is LGHNA and CDR2 is YSLEER in the germline V gene. The CDR3 sequence: CASSQDGGGGETQYF. CDR3 DNA: TGCGCCAGCAGCCAAGATGGAGGGGGCGGTGAGACCCAGTACTTC.

The chain uses TRBV18 and TRBJ1-5; 7 nucleotides align to TRBD1. Germline values: CDR1 KGHSH, CDR2 LQKENI. The J segment lost 4 bases and the V segment lost 3 bases, leaving 3 bases of the junction unmatched. The CDR3 is 14 residues long. The CDR3 is CASSPDRPNQPQHF. CDR3 in DNA: TGTGCCAGCTCACCGGACAGGCCTAATCAGCCCCAGCATTTT.

The CDR3 loop reads CASTRGAPGELFF. CDR3 bases: TGTGCCAGCACCCGGGGGGCTCCCGGGGAGCTGTTTTTT. The chain has TRBV6-5 and TRBJ2-2; tentatively, D is TRBD2 (7 bases). CDR3 length equals 13 residues. Trimming shortened V by 7 bases and J by 6 bases, and 12 bases separated the two germline ends. The germline gives CDR1 MNHEY, CDR2 SVGAGI.

The gene calls are TRBV28 and TRBJ2-1; 12 nucleotides line up with TRBD2. With 6 bases clipped from V and 9 bases from J, the junction kept 9 bases outside the gene matches. The germline V gene has CDR1 MDHEN and CDR2 SYDVKM. CDR3 size: 15 residues. CDR3 amino acids: CASRTSGSDFTEQFF. CDR3 bases: TGTGCCAGCAGGACTAGCGGGAGCGACTTTACTGAGCAGTTCTTC. Full variable domain (missing parts from reference TRBV28 and TRBJ2-1): DVKVTQSSRYLVKRTGEKVFLECVQDMDHENMFWYRQDPGLGLRLIYFSYDVKMKEKGDIPEGYSVSREKKERFSLILESASTNQTSMYLCASRTSGSDFTEQFFGPGTRLTVL.

The genes are TRBV19 and TRBJ2-7; D is perhaps TRBD1 (5 bases). The V end was cut by 7 bases, the J end by 5 bases, with 9 bases between. This CDR3 is 11 amino acids long. Germline V gene lookup returns CDR1 LNHDA and CDR2 SQIVND (reference sequence). CDR3 region: CASKGYHEQYF. In nucleotides, the CDR3 is TGTGCCAGTAAGGGGTACCACGAGCAGTACTTC.

This clone was counted a few times. The rearrangement joins TRBV4-3 to TRBJ2-5; possible D gene TRBD2, 6 bases. Trimming took 0 bases from V and 4 from J, leaving 15 bases between them. The V gene's germline CDR1 is LGHNA and CDR2 YSLEER. The CDR3 loop spans 16 amino acids. In nucleotides, the CDR3 is TGCGCCAGCAGCCAAGATCGACTTAGCGGTCGAGAGACCCAGTACTTC. Encoded protein: CASSQDRLSGRETQYF.

The genes are TRBV7-6 and TRBJ2-3, with 10 bases that match TRBD2. Germline CDR1 reads SGHVS; CDR2 reads FNYEAQ. This CDR3 is built from 19 residues. After removal of 2 bases from V and 2 bases from J, the junction contained 13 bases not matched to a gene. CDR3 sequence (DNA): TGTGCCAGCAGCTTAAACAGCGGGAGGGCCCTCGGGCACACAGATACGCAGTATTTT. Its protein product is CASSLNSGRALGHTDTQYF.

The chain joins TRBV9 to TRBJ2-2; D is unresolved. The V gene lost 0 bases and the J gene lost 7 bases, with 4 bases spanning the gap. Germline V CDR1 and CDR2: SGDLS, YYNGEE. This CDR3 is 12 amino acids long. The CDR3 loop reads CASSVVIGELFF. DNA for the CDR3: TGTGCCAGCAGCGTAGTAATCGGGGAGCTGTTTTTT.

This clone was seen only a few times. The CDR3 loop reads CASSPRPGTSGSYEQFF. Written as DNA, the CDR3 is TGTGCCAGCAGTCCCCGTCCCGGGACTAGCGGGAGCTATGAGCAGTTCTTC. The chain links TRBV27 to TRBJ2-1, with 14 nucleotides matching TRBD2. The CDR3 loop spans 17 amino acids. Germline V lookup: CDR1 MNHEY, CDR2 SMNVEV (reference sequence). V lost 5 bases, J lost 8 bases, and 11 bases stayed unmatched.

This clone has just a few counts. V usage is TRBV4-1 and J usage is TRBJ1-2; D perhaps matches TRBD1 (6 bases). Germline CDR1 reads MGHRA; CDR2 reads YSYEKL. The CDR3 contains 15 residues. Trimming removed 1 base at V and 7 bases at J, with 16 bases between. The DNA for the CDR3 is TGCGCCAGCAGCCAAGCCAGAACAGGGTTTCCTGGCTACACCTTC. Amino acid sequence: CASSQARTGFPGYTF.

This clone was recorded a few times. The chain couples TRBV27 to TRBJ2-7; D call uncertain. The CDR3 has 14 residues. The V gene's germline CDR1 is MNHEY and CDR2 SMNVEV (reference sequence). V was clipped by 4 bases and J by 2 bases, with 12 bases between them. The CDR3: CASSSRHSPYEQYF. In DNA, the CDR3 is TGTGCCAGCAGTTCTCGTCACAGCCCCTACGAGCAGTACTTC.

The rearrangement joins TRBV28 to TRBJ1-2; perhaps TRBD1 as D (5 bases). Germline V lookup: CDR1 MDHEN, CDR2 SYDVKM. The CDR3 runs 15 residues. The V and J ends lost 4 bases and 7 bases respectively, with 19 bases between them. CDR3 sequence: CASSSGGTVWGGYTF. As DNA, the CDR3 is TGTGCCAGCAGTTCGGGCGGGACCGTCTGGGGTGGCTACACCTTC.

The V call is TRBV9, the J call TRBJ2-2, with TRBD2 identical over 11 bases. Trimming at V came to 0 bases and at J to 6 bases, leaving 4 bases not matched to a gene. The CDR3 has 16 amino acids. Germline V gene sequence: CDR1 SGDLS, CDR2 YYNGEE. CDR3 in DNA: TGTGCCAGCAGCGTAGGGACTAGCGGGTCTTCCGGGGAGCTGTTTTTT. This translates into CASSVGTSGSSGELFF. The full variable domain, with the rest looked up from reference TRBV9 and TRBJ2-2, is DSGVTQTPKHLITATGQRVTLRCSPRSGDLSVYWYQQSLDQGLQFLIQYYNGEERAKGNILERFSAQQFPDLHSELNLSSLELGDSALYFCASSVGTSGSSGELFFGEGSRLTVL.

A few counts support this clone. The chain carries TRBV7-2 and TRBJ2-5, with D hard to call. CDR1 and CDR2 from the germline V gene are SGHTA and FQGNSA. V lost 1 base, J lost 4 bases, and 7 bases lay in between. The CDR3 has 13 amino acids. The CDR3 region has the DNA TGTGCCAGCAGCTTAGGTTTGAGAGAGACCCAGTACTTC. Encoded protein: CASSLGLRETQYF.

This chain's CDR3 is CASSEIRNRGGEKLFF. The CDR3 bases are TGTGCCAGCAGTGAAATCCGGAACAGGGGGGGTGAAAAACTGTTTTTT. This sequence joins TRBV2 and TRBJ1-4, with 8 bases matching TRBD1. The ends lost 2 bases at V and 7 bases at J; junction bases unmatched: 9. This CDR3 is 16 amino acids long. Per germline, CDR1 SNHLY and CDR2 FYNNEI. Combining the CDR3 with reference TRBV2 and TRBJ1-4 gives the whole variable domain EPEVTQTPSHQVTQMGQEVILRCVPISNHLYFYWYRQILGQKVEFLVSFYNNEISEKSEIFDDQFSVERPDGSNFTLKIRSTKLEDSAMYFCASSEIRNRGGEKLFFGSGTQLSVL.

The chain combines TRBV5-1 with TRBJ2-3, with D perhaps matching TRBD1 (6 bases). Trimming removed 4 bases from V and 0 bases from J, with 21 bases in between. There are 18 residues in the CDR3. CDR1 is SGHRS and CDR2 is YFSETQ in the germline V gene. The CDR3 here is CASSPRGRGFSSTDTQYF. The CDR3, as DNA: TGCGCCAGCAGCCCCAGGGGAAGGGGGTTTTCTAGCACAGATACGCAGTATTTT.